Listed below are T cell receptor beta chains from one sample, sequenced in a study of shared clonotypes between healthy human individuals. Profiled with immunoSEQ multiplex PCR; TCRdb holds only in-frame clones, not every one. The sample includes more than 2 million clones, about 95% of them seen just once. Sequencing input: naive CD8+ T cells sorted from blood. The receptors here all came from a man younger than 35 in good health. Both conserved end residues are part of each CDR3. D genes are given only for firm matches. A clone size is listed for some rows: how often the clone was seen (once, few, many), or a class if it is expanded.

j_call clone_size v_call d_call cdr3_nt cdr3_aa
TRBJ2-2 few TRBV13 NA TGTGCCAGCAGCTTAGGGGGGAACACCGGGGAGCTGTTTTTT CASSLGGNTGELFF
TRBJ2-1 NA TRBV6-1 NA TGTGCCAGCAGTGATTCTTCTTACAATGAGCAGTTCTTC CASSDSSYNEQFF
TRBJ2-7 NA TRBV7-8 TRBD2 TGTGACAGCAGCTCCCCCGGGCTAGCGGTACTCTACGAGCAGTACTTC CDSSSPGLAVLYEQYF
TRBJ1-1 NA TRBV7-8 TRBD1 TGTGCCAGCAGCAGGACAGGCGGGGACACTGAAGCTTTCTTT CASSRTGGDTEAFF
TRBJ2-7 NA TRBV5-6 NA TGTGCCACCGCTAAGGGGTACGAGCAGTACTTC CATAKGYEQYF
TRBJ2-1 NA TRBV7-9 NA TGTGCCAGCAGCTTAGTACGGGACCTATACAATGAGCAGTTCTTC CASSLVRDLYNEQFF
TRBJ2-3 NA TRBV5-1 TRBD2 TGCGCCAGCAGCTCGGTGGCTAGCGGGAGGTGGGGGCCCACAGATACGCAGTATTTT CASSSVASGRWGPTDTQYF
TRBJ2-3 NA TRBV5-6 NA TGTGCCAGCAGCTTATGGACTGACACAGATACGCAGTATTTT CASSLWTDTDTQYF
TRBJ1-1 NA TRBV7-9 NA TGTGCCAGCAGGTTAACCGGAACAGGGAGCACTGAAGCTTTCTTT CASRLTGTGSTEAFF
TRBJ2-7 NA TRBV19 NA TGTGCCAGTAGTATGAGGCAGGGCAGCTCCTACGAGCAGTACTTC CASSMRQGSSYEQYF
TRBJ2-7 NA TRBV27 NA TGTGCCAGCAGTTTGAATGGGTACGAGCAGTACTTC CASSLNGYEQYF
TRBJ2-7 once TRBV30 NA TGTGCCTGGAGGTCCTTCGGCAGACACGAGCAGTACTTC CAWRSFGRHEQYF
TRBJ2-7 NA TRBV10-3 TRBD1 TGTGCCATCAGTGACTCGTACCTTAGGGGGCCCTCCTACGAGCAGTACTTC CAISDSYLRGPSYEQYF
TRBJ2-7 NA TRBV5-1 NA TGCGCCAGCAGCTTACGGGCGTTGGATGTCGAGCAGTACTTC CASSLRALDVEQYF
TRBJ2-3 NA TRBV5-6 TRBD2 TGTGCCAGCAGCCGGAGGACTAGCGATACGCAGTATTTT CASSRRTSDTQYF
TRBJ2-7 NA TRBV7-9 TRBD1 TGTGCCAGCGAGCAGGGGGATCTCGGGTACGAGCAGTACTTC CASEQGDLGYEQYF
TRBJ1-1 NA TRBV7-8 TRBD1 TGTGCCAGCAGCTTACTAAGAGGGACAGCGAACACTGAAGCTTTCTTT CASSLLRGTANTEAFF
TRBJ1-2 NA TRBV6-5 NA TGTGCCAGCAGTTACTTAGGGGTTAGAGGCTATGGCTACACCTTC CASSYLGVRGYGYTF
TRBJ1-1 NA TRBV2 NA TGTGCCAGCAGCGGTACATACACTGAAGCTTTCTTT CASSGTYTEAFF
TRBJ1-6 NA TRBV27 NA TGTGCCAGCAGCCAGGACAGTCTACATTCACCCCTCCACTTT CASSQDSLHSPLHF